The present entry profiles one TCR beta chain with its context. This sample is drawn from a study of blood T cells in healthy people across ages. Combining a sample-barcoded 5' primer with a J-beta primer mix, a second PCR ran for about 6 to 11 cycles. TCRdb reprocessed the 5' RACE reads via MiXCR and lists one record per CDR3 protein. The data hold 600,000 to 1,000,000 distinct CDR3 sequences, with roughly 64% observed a single time. Germline CDR1 and CDR2: MNHNY and SVGAGI (reference sequence). The CDR3 runs to 15 residues. V lost 2 bases to trimming and J lost 5 bases, with 15 bases between them. The receptor was derived from a man aged 25 to 45 in good health. J is TRBJ1-1 and V is TRBV6-6; no firm D call. Sequences were obtained from blood. CDR3 nucleotide sequence: TGTGCCAGCAGTTACGTAATCGGCGGCGGAACTGAAGCTTTCTTT. This translates into CASSYVIGGGTEAFF.